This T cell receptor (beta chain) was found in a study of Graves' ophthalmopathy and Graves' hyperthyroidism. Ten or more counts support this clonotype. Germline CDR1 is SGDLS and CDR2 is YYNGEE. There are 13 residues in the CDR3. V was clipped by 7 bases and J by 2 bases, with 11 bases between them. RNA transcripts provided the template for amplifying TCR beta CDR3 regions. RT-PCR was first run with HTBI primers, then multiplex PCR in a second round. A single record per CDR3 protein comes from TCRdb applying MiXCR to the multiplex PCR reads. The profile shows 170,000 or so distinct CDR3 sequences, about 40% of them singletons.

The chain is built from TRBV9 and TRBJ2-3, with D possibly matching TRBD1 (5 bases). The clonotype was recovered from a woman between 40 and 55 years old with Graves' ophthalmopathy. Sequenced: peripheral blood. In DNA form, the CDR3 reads TGTGCCAGCGCCCCTGGGGCCACAGATACGCAGTATTTT. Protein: CASAPGATDTQYF.